These T cell receptor beta chains were read from a single sample in a study of T-cell memory formation after mild COVID-19. TCRdb recomputed calls from the 5' RACE reads with MiXCR, one row per CDR3 protein. The profile shows approximately 340,000 distinct CDR3 sequences, more than 15% of them singletons. The source material was PBMCs or a T cell subset sorted from them (not recorded which). The receptors were gathered from a man in his late teens or twenties who had mild COVID-19 (a few samples of this study predate the infection). Cell type and time point are not known. CDR3s include the opening cysteine and the closing phenylalanine or tryptophan. The D gene is left open where the match is weak. For some rows the clone size is stated as once, few or many, or as a class when expanded; others skip it.

V,D,size,J,CDR3,DNA
TRBV12-3/TRBV12-4,-,few,TRBJ2-3,CASRESGTDTQYF,TGTGCCAGCAGGGAGAGTGGCACAGATACGCAGTATTTT
TRBV9,-,-,TRBJ1-5,CASSVADNQPQHF,TGTGCCAGCAGCGTGGCAGATAATCAGCCCCAGCATTTT
TRBV5-1,-,-,TRBJ2-1,CASSLGTSWGNEQFF,TGCGCCAGCAGCTTGGGGACATCTTGGGGGAATGAGCAGTTCTTC
TRBV7-6,-,-,TRBJ2-5,CASSLGDQETQYF,TGTGCCAGCAGCTTGGGGGATCAAGAGACCCAGTACTTC
TRBV12-3/TRBV12-4,TRBD1,few,TRBJ2-1,CASKGDRVPFNEQFF,TGTGCCAGCAAGGGGGACAGGGTGCCTTTCAATGAGCAGTTCTTC
TRBV5-1,-,-,TRBJ1-2,CASSQDSNGYTF,TGCGCCAGCAGCCAGGACAGCAATGGCTACACCTTC
TRBV5-1,-,few,TRBJ2-1,CASSRSGAANEQFF,TGCGCCAGCAGCAGATCAGGGGCGGCGAATGAGCAGTTCTTC
TRBV29-1,TRBD2,-,TRBJ2-3,CSVEFLAGRTDTQYF,TGCAGCGTTGAATTTCTAGCGGGGAGAACAGATACGCAGTATTTT
TRBV12-3/TRBV12-4,TRBD2,-,TRBJ2-5,CASSSRLAGGLETQYF,TGTGCCAGCAGTTCTCGACTAGCGGGGGGGCTTGAGACCCAGTACTTC
TRBV7-2,-,few,TRBJ1-1,CASSLTWAAEAFF,TGTGCCAGCAGCTTAACCTGGGCGGCTGAAGCTTTCTTT
TRBV21-1,-,-,TRBJ1-4,CASSKERKGQGAYGNEKLFF,TGTGCCAGCAGCAAAGAGCGGAAAGGACAGGGGGCTTACGGTAATGAAAAACTGTTTTTT
TRBV29-1,-,-,TRBJ1-5,CRPRARGNQPQHF,TGCAGACCCAGGGCCCGGGGGAATCAGCCCCAGCATTTT
TRBV4-1,-,-,TRBJ2-3,CASRTAWDTRADTQYF,TGCGCCAGCCGAACCGCTTGGGACACACGGGCAGATACGCAGTATTTT
TRBV5-1,-,few,TRBJ2-5,CASSGGSGETQYF,TGCGCCAGCAGCGGGGGAAGCGGGGAGACCCAGTACTTC
TRBV19,-,-,TRBJ1-6,CATQEAGANSPLHF,TGTGCCACCCAAGAGGCGGGGGCGAATTCACCCCTCCACTTT
TRBV7-9,TRBD1,-,TRBJ2-4,CASSSDRGGNIQYF,TGTGCCAGCAGCTCAGACAGGGGGGGGAACATTCAGTACTTC
TRBV6-2/TRBV6-3,-,many,TRBJ1-4,CASSLAMEKLFF,TGTGCCAGCAGTCTCGCCATGGAAAAACTGTTTTTT
TRBV5-1,-,-,TRBJ2-7,CASSSIAASYEQYF,TGCGCCAGCAGCTCCATAGCGGCGTCCTACGAGCAGTACTTC
TRBV10-3,-,few,TRBJ1-2,CAIRKRDDGGGYTF,TGTGCCATCAGAAAAAGAGACGACGGCGGTGGCTACACCTTC
TRBV6-5,-,-,TRBJ2-2,CASRGTGAFGFAGELFF,TGTGCCAGCAGAGGGACGGGGGCCTTTGGGTTTGCCGGGGAGCTGTTTTTT
TRBV6-5,TRBD1,few,TRBJ2-1,CASSSWDRENEQFF,TGTGCCAGCAGTTCCTGGGACAGGGAAAATGAGCAGTTCTTC
TRBV5-1,-,few,TRBJ1-6,CASSLAGGPNNSPLHF,TGCGCCAGCAGCTTGGCGGGGGGGCCGAATAATTCACCCCTCCACTTT
TRBV18,TRBD2,-,TRBJ2-3,CASSPGTSGVDTQYF,TGTGCCAGCTCACCTGGGACTAGCGGGGTTGATACGCAGTATTTT
TRBV20-1,TRBD1,-,TRBJ2-6,CSARDENRGSGANVLTF,TGCAGTGCTAGAGATGAGAACAGGGGATCTGGGGCCAACGTCCTGACTTTC
TRBV5-1,TRBD1,many,TRBJ2-4,CASSSWGQGDIQYF,TGCGCCAGCAGCTCCTGGGGACAGGGAGACATTCAGTACTTC
TRBV11-2,-,few,TRBJ2-7,CASSLSPDRPYEQYF,TGTGCCAGCAGCTTATCCCCGGACAGACCCTACGAGCAGTACTTC
TRBV4-1,-,-,TRBJ1-1,CASSQPVSRDPAAFF,TGCGCCAGCAGCCAACCGGTGAGCCGGGACCCAGCTGCTTTCTTT
TRBV5-1,-,few,TRBJ2-1,CASSLASPLTGEEQFF,TGCGCCAGCAGCTTGGCATCCCCGCTCACAGGAGAGGAGCAGTTCTTC
TRBV4-3,-,-,TRBJ2-1,CASSQGVNEQFF,TGCGCCAGCAGCCAGGGGGTGAATGAGCAGTTCTTC
TRBV2,-,-,TRBJ1-5,CASSEWTTRQPQHF,TGTGCCAGCAGTGAGTGGACTACGAGGCAGCCCCAGCATTTT
TRBV11-3,-,-,TRBJ2-2,CASSLSGLTGELFF,TGTGCCAGCAGCTTGTCAGGGCTCACCGGGGAGCTGTTTTTT
TRBV29-1,-,many,TRBJ1-1,CSVTVMNTEAFF,TGCAGCGTTACTGTAATGAACACTGAAGCTTTCTTT
TRBV7-2,-,-,TRBJ2-7,CASSLDALSYEQYF,TGTGCCAGCAGCTTAGATGCTCTCTCCTACGAGCAGTACTTC
TRBV20-1,TRBD1,-,TRBJ2-6,CSATGTGISGANVLTF,TGCAGTGCTACCGGGACAGGGATATCTGGGGCCAACGTCCTGACTTTC
TRBV28,-,few,TRBJ2-1,CASSFGGGASGQFF,TGTGCCAGCAGTTTTGGTGGGGGGGCCTCAGGGCAGTTCTTC
TRBV4-2,TRBD2,-,TRBJ2-1,CASSQVHSGGYVEQFF,TGTGCCAGCAGCCAAGTCCATAGCGGGGGGTATGTTGAGCAGTTCTTC
TRBV7-2,TRBD2,-,TRBJ2-3,CASSFGPRGSTDTQYF,TGTGCCAGCAGCTTTGGCCCGCGGGGGAGCACAGATACGCAGTATTTT
TRBV7-9,-,-,TRBJ2-3,CASSTQNVFLTDTQYF,TGTGCCAGCAGCACCCAAAATGTCTTCCTCACAGATACGCAGTATTTT
TRBV5-1,-,many,TRBJ2-3,CASSLVASGTDTQYF,TGCGCCAGCAGCTTGGTTGCTAGCGGCACAGATACGCAGTATTTT
TRBV7-3,-,few,TRBJ2-3,CASSPLSGYSTDTQYF,TGTGCCAGCAGCCCCCTCTCCGGGTATAGCACAGATACGCAGTATTTT
TRBV6-2/TRBV6-3,TRBD2,few,TRBJ2-3,CASSLGLAGFTDTQYF,TGTGCCAGCAGTCTCGGACTAGCGGGGTTCACAGATACGCAGTATTTT
TRBV5-4,-,few,TRBJ1-5,CASSLGQGINQPQHF,TGTGCCAGCAGCTTGGGGCAGGGAATCAATCAGCCCCAGCATTTT
TRBV4-1,TRBD1,-,TRBJ1-5,CASSQDQGGQPQHF,TGCGCCAGCAGCCAAGATCAGGGGGGTCAGCCCCAGCATTTT
TRBV3-1,-,-,TRBJ2-5,CASSQGVAGHQETQYF,TGTGCCAGCAGCCAAGGTGTGGCGGGACACCAAGAGACCCAGTACTTC
TRBV5-6,-,-,TRBJ2-7,CASSLEGPYEQYF,TGTGCCAGCAGCTTGGAGGGCCCCTACGAGCAGTACTTC
TRBV11-2,-,many,TRBJ1-2,CASSLEGNGYTF,TGTGCCAGCAGCTTAGAGGGTAATGGCTACACCTTC
TRBV10-2,-,many,TRBJ2-7,CASRSIESSYEQYF,TGCGCCAGCAGGAGTATAGAGAGCTCCTACGAGCAGTACTTC
TRBV20-1,TRBD1,-,TRBJ2-3,CSARDPATGGQYF,TGCAGTGCTAGAGATCCGGCGACAGGGGGTCAGTATTTT
TRBV5-1,-,-,TRBJ2-2,CASSLNTLRPGELFF,TGCGCCAGCAGCTTGAATACCCTGCGGCCCGGGGAGCTGTTTTTT
TRBV2,-,few,TRBJ1-5,CASSRQVNQPQHF,TGTGCCAGCAGCCGACAGGTCAATCAGCCCCAGCATTTT
TRBV27,-,many,TRBJ2-7,CASSLAPTYEQYF,TGTGCCAGCAGTTTGGCCCCAACCTACGAGCAGTACTTC
TRBV7-9,-,many,TRBJ1-2,CASSLGGANYGYTF,TGTGCCAGCAGCTTAGGTGGAGCTAACTATGGCTACACCTTC
TRBV6-6,TRBD1,-,TRBJ1-1,CASSYPQGAEAFF,TGTGCCAGCAGTTACCCACAGGGGGCTGAAGCTTTCTTT
TRBV12-3/TRBV12-4,-,few,TRBJ1-2,CASSTTPTATHYGYTF,TGTGCCAGCAGTACCACTCCGACAGCGACCCACTATGGCTACACCTTC